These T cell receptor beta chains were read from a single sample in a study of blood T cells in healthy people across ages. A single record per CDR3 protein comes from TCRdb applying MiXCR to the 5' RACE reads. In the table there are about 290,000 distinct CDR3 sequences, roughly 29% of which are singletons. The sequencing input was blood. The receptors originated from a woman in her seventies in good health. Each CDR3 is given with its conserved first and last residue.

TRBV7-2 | CASSLASKSSYEQYF
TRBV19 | CASSQGAVAGANVLTF
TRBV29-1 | CSVEYKTGQFF
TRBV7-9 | CVSSSTVSYEQYF
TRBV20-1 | CSARPGSGKIDTQYF
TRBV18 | CAGSLRTVYEQYF
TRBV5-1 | CASSLRGVVSTNEKLFF
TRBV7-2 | CASSFGTGEETQYF
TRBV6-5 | CASSYSGTETYEQYF
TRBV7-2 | CASRPTGDGTQYF
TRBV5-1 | CASSSIHLGF
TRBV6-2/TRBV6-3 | CASSYGGEREETQYF
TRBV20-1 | CSARQRMNTEAFF